The rows below give T cell receptor beta chains drawn from one sample of a study of Graves' ophthalmopathy and Graves' hyperthyroidism. TCRdb re-analysed the multiplex PCR reads in MiXCR, keeping a single row per CDR3 protein. This table holds 150,000 or so distinct CDR3 sequences, 39% found once. Sequences were obtained from peripheral blood. These receptors were obtained from a young man with Graves' ophthalmopathy. Both conserved end residues are part of each CDR3. Each record gives: clone size, V gene, J gene, D gene, CDR3 protein, CDR3 DNA. The D gene is left open where the match is weak. Clone size is shown for a subset of rows, as once, few, many or a class of expanded clone.

abundance: few
v_gene: TRBV6-5
j_gene: TRBJ2-7
d_gene: TRBD2
CDR3aa: CASSYSGGRDSYEQYF
CDR3nt: TGTGCCAGCAGTTACTCTGGCGGGAGGGACAGCTACGAGCAGTACTTC

abundance: once
v_gene: TRBV20-1
j_gene: TRBJ2-7
d_gene: TRBD2
CDR3aa: CSTGGTSGMHEQYF
CDR3nt: TGCAGTACCGGGGGGACTAGCGGGATGCACGAGCAGTACTTC

abundance: NA
v_gene: TRBV20-1
j_gene: TRBJ2-5
d_gene: NA
CDR3aa: CSALATGETQYF
CDR3nt: TGCAGTGCTCTAGCGACGGGAGAGACCCAGTACTTC

abundance: many
v_gene: TRBV7-9
j_gene: TRBJ2-7
d_gene: NA
CDR3aa: CASSNRDKSYEQYF
CDR3nt: TGTGCCAGCAGCAACCGGGACAAGTCCTACGAGCAGTACTTC

abundance: many
v_gene: TRBV28
j_gene: TRBJ2-7
d_gene: TRBD2
CDR3aa: CASSRAGGWYEQYF
CDR3nt: TGTGCCAGCAGCCGAGCGGGAGGGTGGTACGAGCAGTACTTC

abundance: many
v_gene: TRBV12-3/TRBV12-4
j_gene: TRBJ2-5
d_gene: NA
CDR3aa: CASSLPGVGEETQYF
CDR3nt: TGTGCCAGCAGTTTGCCGGGAGTCGGGGAGGAGACCCAGTACTTC

abundance: NA
v_gene: TRBV28
j_gene: TRBJ1-1
d_gene: NA
CDR3aa: CASSVYHTEAFF
CDR3nt: TGTGCCAGCAGTGTATATCACACTGAAGCTTTCTTT

abundance: NA
v_gene: TRBV12-3/TRBV12-4
j_gene: TRBJ1-1
d_gene: NA
CDR3aa: CASRHGGKTNTEAFF
CDR3nt: TGTGCCAGCAGGCACGGAGGAAAGACGAACACTGAAGCTTTCTTT

abundance: NA
v_gene: TRBV7-8
j_gene: TRBJ2-5
d_gene: NA
CDR3aa: CASSLARGGGREETQYF
CDR3nt: TGTGCCAGCAGCTTAGCGCGAGGAGGGGGACGGGAAGAGACCCAGTACTTC

abundance: many
v_gene: TRBV6-2/TRBV6-3
j_gene: TRBJ1-5
d_gene: NA
CDR3aa: CASSTVRGMPQHF
CDR3nt: TGTGCCAGCAGTACCGTACGGGGCATGCCCCAGCATTTT

abundance: many
v_gene: TRBV6-2/TRBV6-3
j_gene: TRBJ2-7
d_gene: NA
CDR3aa: CASSYSLRGSSPALYEQYF
CDR3nt: TGTGCCAGCAGTTACTCCTTGAGGGGAAGTTCGCCCGCCCTCTACGAGCAGTACTTC

abundance: many
v_gene: TRBV12-3/TRBV12-4
j_gene: TRBJ2-7
d_gene: NA
CDR3aa: CASSLEGIYISPYEQYF
CDR3nt: TGTGCCAGCAGTTTAGAGGGAATATATATCTCTCCCTACGAGCAGTACTTC

abundance: many
v_gene: TRBV19
j_gene: TRBJ1-1
d_gene: NA
CDR3aa: CASSLAGATEAFF
CDR3nt: TGTGCCAGTAGTCTCGCGGGGGCAACTGAAGCTTTCTTT

abundance: many
v_gene: TRBV20-1
j_gene: TRBJ2-2
d_gene: TRBD2
CDR3aa: CSARDRGRLAGFFSGELFF
CDR3nt: TGCAGTGCTAGAGATCGGGGAAGGCTAGCGGGTTTCTTCTCCGGGGAGCTGTTTTTT

abundance: many
v_gene: TRBV28
j_gene: TRBJ1-1
d_gene: NA
CDR3aa: CASSLWSGPRRAFF
CDR3nt: TGTGCCAGCAGTTTATGGTCAGGGCCGAGGCGAGCTTTCTTT

abundance: NA
v_gene: TRBV7-9
j_gene: TRBJ1-2
d_gene: NA
CDR3aa: CASSLEAYGYTF
CDR3nt: TGTGCCAGCAGCTTAGAGGCCTATGGCTACACCTTC

abundance: many
v_gene: TRBV30
j_gene: TRBJ2-6
d_gene: TRBD1
CDR3aa: CAWGTGTGANVLTF
CDR3nt: TGTGCCTGGGGGACAGGGACTGGGGCCAACGTCCTGACTTTC

abundance: many
v_gene: TRBV29-1
j_gene: TRBJ1-2
d_gene: NA
CDR3aa: CSVRQGQDYGYTF
CDR3nt: TGCAGCGTTAGGCAGGGCCAGGACTATGGCTACACCTTC

abundance: many
v_gene: TRBV12-3/TRBV12-4
j_gene: TRBJ1-2
d_gene: NA
CDR3aa: CASSLGRRGLYGYTF
CDR3nt: TGTGCCAGCAGTTTAGGGCGTCGGGGGCTCTATGGCTACACCTTC

abundance: NA
v_gene: TRBV6-1
j_gene: TRBJ1-5
d_gene: NA
CDR3aa: CASSESAGPQPQHF
CDR3nt: TGTGCCAGCAGTGAATCGGCAGGGCCCCAGCCCCAGCATTTT

abundance: many
v_gene: TRBV6-2/TRBV6-3
j_gene: TRBJ2-7
d_gene: NA
CDR3aa: CASSYGQVSYEQYF
CDR3nt: TGTGCCAGCAGTTACGGACAAGTCTCCTACGAGCAGTACTTC

abundance: many
v_gene: TRBV4-2
j_gene: TRBJ2-5
d_gene: TRBD2
CDR3aa: CASSQGALAGGQETQYF
CDR3nt: TGTGCCAGCAGCCAAGGGGCACTAGCGGGAGGGCAAGAGACCCAGTACTTC

abundance: NA
v_gene: TRBV19
j_gene: TRBJ2-7
d_gene: TRBD2
CDR3aa: CASSVGTSGTYEQYF
CDR3nt: TGTGCCAGTAGTGTTGGGACTAGCGGCACCTACGAGCAGTACTTC